The 14 T cell receptor beta chains presented below share a single source sample, sequenced in a study of beta chain features in type 1 diabetes. Reverse transcribing all isolated RNA meant expressed TCRB transcripts were sequenced. Repertoires were generated with immunoSEQ multiplex PCR, while TCRdb's copy carries only in-frame clones and drops some. Seen here are 300,000 to 350,000 clones, about 19% observed once, and the top ten hold around 0.045%. Sequencing input: naive CD4+ T cells from blood. These receptors all come from a young woman in good health.

This clone has a handful of counts. Distinct nucleotide sequences in the sample also encode this CDR3. V gene TRBV5-1 combines with J gene TRBJ2-3; D unresolved. CDR1 SGHRS and CDR2 YFSETQ come from the germline V gene. Trimming cost V 3 bases and J 3 bases, with 8 bases left between them. The CDR3 has 13 residues. The CDR3 is CASSSGGTDTQYF. The CDR3 DNA is TGCGCCAGCAGCTCGGGTGGGACAGATACGCAGTATTTT.

This chain links TRBV7-3 with TRBJ2-3; 8 nucleotides align to TRBD2. Germline trimming cut 4 bases from V and 1 base from J; bases unmatched to any gene: 1. The germline CDR1 and CDR2 sequences are SGHTA and FQGTGA. The CDR3 is 14 amino acids. The CDR3 reads CASSSTSGTDTQYF. CDR3 in DNA: TGTGCCAGCAGCTCGACTAGCGGCACAGATACGCAGTATTTT.

The chain joins TRBV5-1 to TRBJ2-5, with 7 bases aligning to TRBD1. Germline lookup yields CDR1 SGHRS and CDR2 YFSETQ. V gave up 4 bases and J gave up 2 bases; unmatched junction bases: 5. The CDR3 is made up of 14 amino acids. The CDR3 sequence is CASSTGTAQETQYF. The CDR3 nucleotides read TGCGCCAGCAGCACCGGGACAGCACAAGAGACCCAGTACTTC.

This chain joins TRBV9 and TRBJ2-7, with D possibly matching TRBD1 (5 bases). Germline V lookup: CDR1 SGDLS, CDR2 YYNGEE. Trimming took off 0 bases at V and 7 bases at J, with 11 bases between the two ends. CDR3 length: 13 amino acids. The CDR3, as DNA: TGTGCCAGCAGCGTAGCGGACAACGATGAGCAGTACTTC. Translated, it gives CASSVADNDEQYF.

This clone has a handful of counts. The V call is TRBV7-3, the J call TRBJ1-1; TRBD1 aligns across 9 bases. The trim removed 5 bases at V and 6 bases at J, leaving 4 bases unmatched. CDR1 is SGHTA, CDR2 FQGTGA, per germline. CDR3 length: 13 amino acids. Here the CDR3 reads CASSPRQGAEAFF. The CDR3 DNA follows: TGTGCCAGCAGCCCACGACAGGGGGCTGAAGCTTTCTTT.

The chain carries TRBV12-5 and TRBJ2-3; TRBD2 matches 9 bases. The V segment lost 5 bases and the J segment 1 base; nucleotides outside the gene matches: 4. Germline loops: CDR1 LGHNT, CDR2 FRNRAP. The CDR3 is 15 residues long. This CDR3 is CASGAGGARTDTQYF. The CDR3 DNA reads TGTGCTAGTGGTGCGGGGGGGGCTCGCACAGATACGCAGTATTTT. Using reference TRBV12-5 and TRBJ2-3 for the parts outside the CDR3, the full variable domain is DARVTQTPRHKVTEMGQEVTMRCQPILGHNTVFWYRQTMMQGLELLAYFRNRAPLDDSGMPKDRFSAEMPDATLATLKIQPSEPRDSAVYFCASGAGGARTDTQYFGPGTRLTVL.

This rearrangement joins TRBV7-2 to TRBJ2-2; a weak D match, TRBD2 (5 bases). The ends were cut back, 1 base at V and 6 bases at J, with 9 bases in the middle. There are 14 residues in the CDR3. Looked up from germline, CDR1 is SGHTA and CDR2 is FQGNSA. In nucleotides, the CDR3 is TGTGCCAGCAGCTTAGTGCCCGGGGCCGGGGAGCTGTTTTTT. This encodes CASSLVPGAGELFF.

This clone appeared a few times. V gene TRBV29-1 combines with J gene TRBJ1-1, with 8 bases aligning to TRBD1. The CDR3 has 14 residues. Per the germline V gene, CDR1 is SQVTM and CDR2 is ANQGSEA. The V segment lost 5 bases and the J segment 5 bases; nucleotides outside the gene matches: 10. The CDR3 sequence: CSVQGQGARTEAFF. The CDR3 nucleotides read TGCAGCGTTCAGGGGCAGGGGGCGCGGACTGAAGCTTTCTTT.

This clone was observed a few times. J is TRBJ1-1 and V is TRBV4-2; 8 nucleotides agree with TRBD1. The germline gives CDR1 LGHNA, CDR2 YNFKEQ. Germline trimming cut 4 bases from V and 3 bases from J; bases unmatched to any gene: 7. This CDR3 spans 15 amino acids. The CDR3 bases are TGTGCCAGCAGCCGCCGGACAGGGAGGGACACTGAAGCTTTCTTT. Protein: CASSRRTGRDTEAFF.

In its sample, this clone was seen a few times. V is TRBV29-1 and J is TRBJ1-5; D unresolved. Per the germline V gene, CDR1 is SQVTM and CDR2 is ANQGSEA. The V end was cut by 3 bases, the J end by 8 bases, with 17 bases between. The CDR3 loop spans 14 amino acids. This chain's CDR3 is CSVEESGSGKPQHF. The CDR3 region has the DNA TGCAGCGTTGAGGAGAGTGGGTCCGGGAAGCCCCAGCATTTT.

DNA of the CDR3: TGTGCCAGCTCAGCCGGTCGCTCTGGAAACACCATATATTTT. It codes for CASSAGRSGNTIYF. The chain carries TRBV18 and TRBJ1-3; D gene ambiguous. Germline lookup yields CDR1 KGHSH and CDR2 LQKENI. V gave up 5 bases and J gave up 0 bases, with 8 bases separating them. This CDR3 has 14 residues.

The rearrangement uses TRBV4-1 and TRBJ1-4; 10 bases fit TRBD1. V gave up 7 bases and J gave up 8 bases; unmatched junction bases: 7. In germline, CDR1 is MGHRA, CDR2 YSYEKL. CDR3 size: 14 residues. The DNA for the CDR3 is TGCGCCAGCACCAGACAGGGGGCGGGGGAAAAACTGTTTTTT. This gives the protein CASTRQGAGEKLFF.

Remarks on this clone: In the same sample, other DNA sequences code for this CDR3. V is TRBV5-1 and J is TRBJ2-5; 8 nucleotides match TRBD1. CDR1 and CDR2 from the germline V gene are SGHRS and YFSETQ. This CDR3 has 14 amino acids. J lost 4 bases, V lost 4 bases, and 6 bases had no gene match. CDR3 bases: TGCGCCAGCAGCACTGGACAGGGACGAGAGACCCAGTACTTC. Its protein is CASSTGQGRETQYF.

The J gene is TRBJ1-6, the V gene TRBV14, with D possibly matching TRBD1 (5 bases). The V and J ends lost 2 bases and 5 bases respectively, with 16 bases between them. The CDR3 is made up of 17 amino acids. Germline V gene data show CDR1 as SGHDN and CDR2 as FVKESK. CDR3 region: CASSQIDSVLDNSPLHF. The CDR3 nucleotides read TGTGCCAGCAGCCAAATCGACAGCGTGCTTGATAATTCACCCCTCCACTTT.